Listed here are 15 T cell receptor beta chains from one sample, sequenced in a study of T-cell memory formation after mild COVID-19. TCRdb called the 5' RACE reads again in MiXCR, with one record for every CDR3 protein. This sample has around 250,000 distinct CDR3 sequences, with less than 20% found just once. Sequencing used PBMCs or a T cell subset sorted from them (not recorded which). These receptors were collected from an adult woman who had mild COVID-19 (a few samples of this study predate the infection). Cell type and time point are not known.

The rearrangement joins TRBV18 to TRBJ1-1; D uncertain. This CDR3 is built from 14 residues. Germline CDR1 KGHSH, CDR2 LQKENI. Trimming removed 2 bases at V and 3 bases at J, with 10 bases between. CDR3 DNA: TGTGCCAGCTCACCATCCCCGTCCCACACTGAAGCTTTCTTT. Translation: CASSPSPSHTEAFF.

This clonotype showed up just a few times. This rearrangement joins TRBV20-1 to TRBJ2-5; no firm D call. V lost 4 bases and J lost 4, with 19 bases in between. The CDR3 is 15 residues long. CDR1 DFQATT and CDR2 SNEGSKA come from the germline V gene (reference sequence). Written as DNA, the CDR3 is TGCAGTGCTAATGGTGACGCGGTCATTGTAGAGACCCAGTACTTC. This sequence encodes CSANGDAVIVETQYF.

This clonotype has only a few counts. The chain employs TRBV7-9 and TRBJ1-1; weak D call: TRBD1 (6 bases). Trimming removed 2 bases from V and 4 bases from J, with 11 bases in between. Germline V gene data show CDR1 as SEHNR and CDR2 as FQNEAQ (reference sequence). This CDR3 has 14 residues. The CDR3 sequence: CASSLRQDGTEAFF. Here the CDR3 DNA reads TGTGCCAGCAGCTTAAGACAGGACGGCACTGAAGCTTTCTTT.

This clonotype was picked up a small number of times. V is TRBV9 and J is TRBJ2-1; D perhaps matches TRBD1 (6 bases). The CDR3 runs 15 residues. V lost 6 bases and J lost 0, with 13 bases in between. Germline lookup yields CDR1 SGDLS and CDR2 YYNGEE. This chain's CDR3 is CASTTEGGSYNEQFF. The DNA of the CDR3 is TGTGCCAGCACCACCGAAGGGGGCTCCTACAATGAGCAGTTCTTC.

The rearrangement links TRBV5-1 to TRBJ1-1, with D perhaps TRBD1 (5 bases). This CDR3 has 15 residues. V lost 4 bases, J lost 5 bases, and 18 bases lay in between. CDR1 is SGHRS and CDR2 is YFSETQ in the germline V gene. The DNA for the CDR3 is TGCGCCAGCAGCCCTCGGGAGGGGATGGGAACTGAAGCTTTCTTT. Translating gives CASSPREGMGTEAFF.

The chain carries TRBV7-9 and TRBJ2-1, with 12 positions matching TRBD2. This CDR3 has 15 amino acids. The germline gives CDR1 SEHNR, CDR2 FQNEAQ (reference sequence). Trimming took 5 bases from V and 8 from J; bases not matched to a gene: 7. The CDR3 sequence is CASSTPSGRADEQFF. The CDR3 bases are TGTGCCAGCAGCACGCCTAGCGGGAGGGCCGATGAGCAGTTCTTC.

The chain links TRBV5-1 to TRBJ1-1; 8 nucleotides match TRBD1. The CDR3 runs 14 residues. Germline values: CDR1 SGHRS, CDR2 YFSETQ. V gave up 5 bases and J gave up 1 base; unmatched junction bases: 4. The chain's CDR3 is CASRRQGTNTEAFF. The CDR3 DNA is TGCGCCAGCAGGCGACAGGGGACGAACACTGAAGCTTTCTTT.

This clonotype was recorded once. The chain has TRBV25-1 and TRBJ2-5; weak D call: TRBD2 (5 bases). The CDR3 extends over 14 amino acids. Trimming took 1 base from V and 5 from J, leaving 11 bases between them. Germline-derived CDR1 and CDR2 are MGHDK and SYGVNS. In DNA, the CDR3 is TGTGCCAGCAGTGAATCTGGCGGAGGCGAGACCCAGTACTTC. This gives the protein CASSESGGGETQYF.

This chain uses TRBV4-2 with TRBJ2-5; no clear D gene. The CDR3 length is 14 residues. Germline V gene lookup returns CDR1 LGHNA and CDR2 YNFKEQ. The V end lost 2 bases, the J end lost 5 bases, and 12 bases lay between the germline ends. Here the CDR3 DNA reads TGTGCCAGCAGCCAAAACGGGTTCAGGGAGACCCAGTACTTC. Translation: CASSQNGFRETQYF.

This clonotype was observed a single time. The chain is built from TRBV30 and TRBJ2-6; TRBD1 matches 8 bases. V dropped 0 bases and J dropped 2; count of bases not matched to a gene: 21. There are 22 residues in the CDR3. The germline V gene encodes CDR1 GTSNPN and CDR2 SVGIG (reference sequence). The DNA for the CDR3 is TGTGCCTGGAGTGTCCCGCTTGACAGGGGAATCCACCGAGGGGCTGGGGCCAACGTCCTGACTTTC. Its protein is CAWSVPLDRGIHRGAGANVLTF.

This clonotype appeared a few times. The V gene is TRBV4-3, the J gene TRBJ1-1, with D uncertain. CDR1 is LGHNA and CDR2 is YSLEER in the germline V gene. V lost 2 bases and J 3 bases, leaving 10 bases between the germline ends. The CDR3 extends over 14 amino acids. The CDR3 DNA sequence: TGCGCCAGCAGCCAATGGGCGAAGGACACTGAAGCTTTCTTT. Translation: CASSQWAKDTEAFF.

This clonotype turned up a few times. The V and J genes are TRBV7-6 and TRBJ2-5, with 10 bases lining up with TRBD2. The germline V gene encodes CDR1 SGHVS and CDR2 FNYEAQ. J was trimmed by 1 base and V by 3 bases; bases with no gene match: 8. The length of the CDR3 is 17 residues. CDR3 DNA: TGTGCCAGCAGCTTGGCGTGGGCTAGCGGGGGCCAAGAGACCCAGTACTTC. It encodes CASSLAWASGGQETQYF. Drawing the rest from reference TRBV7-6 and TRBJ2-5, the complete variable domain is GAGVSQSPRYKVTKRGQDVALRCDPISGHVSLYWYRQALGQGPEFLTYFNYEAQQDKSGLPNDRFSAERPEGSISTLTIQRTEQRDSAMYRCASSLAWASGGQETQYFGPGTRLLVL.

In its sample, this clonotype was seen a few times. The CDR3 spells CASSLVVDTGELFF. The CDR3 bases are TGCGCCAGCAGCTTGGTTGTAGACACCGGGGAGCTGTTTTTT. This chain joins TRBV5-1 and TRBJ2-2; D is undetermined. The CDR3 extends over 14 amino acids. V lost 0 bases and J 3 bases, leaving 6 bases between the germline ends. The germline CDR1 and CDR2 sequences are SGHRS and YFSETQ.

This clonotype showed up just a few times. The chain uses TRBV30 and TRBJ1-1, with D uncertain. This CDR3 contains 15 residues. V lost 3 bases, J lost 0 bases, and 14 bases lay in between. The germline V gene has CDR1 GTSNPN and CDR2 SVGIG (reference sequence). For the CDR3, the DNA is TGTGCCTGGAGGATCCGGAGATCCATGAACACTGAAGCTTTCTTT. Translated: CAWRIRRSMNTEAFF. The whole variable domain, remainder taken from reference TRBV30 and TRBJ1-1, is SQTIHQWPATLVQPVGSPLSLECTVEGTSNPNLYWYRQAAGRGLQLLFYSVGIGQISSEVPQNLSASRPQDRQFILSSKKLLLSDSGFYLCAWRIRRSMNTEAFFGQGTRLTVV.

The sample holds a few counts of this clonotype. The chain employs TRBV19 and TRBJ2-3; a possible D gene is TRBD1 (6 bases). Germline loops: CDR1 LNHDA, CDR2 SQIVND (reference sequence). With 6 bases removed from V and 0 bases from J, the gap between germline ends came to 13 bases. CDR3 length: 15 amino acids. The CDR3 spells CASRVQGPSTDTQYF. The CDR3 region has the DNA TGTGCCAGTAGGGTACAGGGCCCCAGCACAGATACGCAGTATTTT. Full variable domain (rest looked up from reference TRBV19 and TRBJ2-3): DGGITQSPKYLFRKEGQNVTLSCEQNLNHDAMYWYRQDPGQGLRLIYYSQIVNDFQKGDIAEGYSVSREKKESFPLTVTSAQKNPTAFYLCASRVQGPSTDTQYFGPGTRLTVL.